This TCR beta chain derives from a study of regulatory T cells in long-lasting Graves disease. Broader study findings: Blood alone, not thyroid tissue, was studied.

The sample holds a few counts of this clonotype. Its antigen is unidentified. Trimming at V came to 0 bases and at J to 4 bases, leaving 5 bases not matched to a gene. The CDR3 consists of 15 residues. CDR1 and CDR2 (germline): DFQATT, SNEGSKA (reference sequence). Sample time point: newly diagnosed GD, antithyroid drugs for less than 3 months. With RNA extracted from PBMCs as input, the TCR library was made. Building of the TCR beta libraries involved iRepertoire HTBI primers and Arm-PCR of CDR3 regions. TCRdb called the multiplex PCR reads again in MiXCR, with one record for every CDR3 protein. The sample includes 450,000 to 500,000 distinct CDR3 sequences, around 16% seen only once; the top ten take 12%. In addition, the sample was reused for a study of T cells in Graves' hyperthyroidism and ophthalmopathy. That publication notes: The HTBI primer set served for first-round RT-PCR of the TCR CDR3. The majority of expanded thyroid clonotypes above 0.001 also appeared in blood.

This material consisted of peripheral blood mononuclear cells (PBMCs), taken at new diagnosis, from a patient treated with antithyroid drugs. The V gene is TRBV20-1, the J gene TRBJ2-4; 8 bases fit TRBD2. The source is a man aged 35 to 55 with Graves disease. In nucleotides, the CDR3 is TGCAGTGCTAGAGATCAGAGCGGGGGAAAAAACATTCAGTACTTC. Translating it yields CSARDQSGGKNIQYF.